Detailed here is one TCR beta chain. Its antigen is as yet unknown. RNA was isolated and reverse transcribed to cDNA, the sequencing template. Using immunoSEQ multiplex PCR, the repertoire was profiled, and TCRdb retains in-frame clones only, with some absent. The data contain under 250,000 clones, around 66% of them singletons. CDR1 is DFQATT and CDR2 is SNEGSKA in the germline V gene (reference sequence). The CDR3 is 11 residues long. Trimming removed 7 bases at V and 4 bases at J, with 8 bases between. Specified treatment: oral pan-JAK inhibitor, 5-10 mg twice daily. The data were taken from a study of CD8+ T cells in alopecia areata. The wider study: Tofacitinib administration to treated patients was oral, at 5 to 10 mg twice daily. Disease severity was quantified as SALT score of affected scalp area.

Study-wide findings and caveats: Among the top 100, expanded CD8+ clones were significantly decreased by tofacitinib, as was scalp clonality. Although TCR sharing was seen in mice, sharing across patients was less clear, possibly for HLA-related reasons.

The sequencing here drew on CD4+ T cells sorted from blood, taken between weeks 43 and 45, from a patient treated with tofacitinib. This clonotype originated in a human donor with alopecia areata. V usage is TRBV20-1 and J usage is TRBJ2-1; D tentatively fits TRBD1 or TRBD2 (5 bases each). In nucleotides, the CDR3 is TGCAGTGGGGACCGTTACAATGAGCAGTTCTTC. This encodes CSGDRYNEQFF.